The rows below give T cell receptor beta chains drawn from one sample of a study of T cells in localized non-small cell lung cancer. Produced via immunoSEQ multiplex PCR; TCRdb's table is partial and in-frame only. The repertoire includes under 35,000 clones, approximately 90% of them detected once, and over 25% sits in the top ten. The sequencing used peripheral blood, collected before any cancer treatment. The receptors shown here come from a female donor over 55 with stage I lung adenocarcinoma. Both conserved end residues are part of each CDR3. Each record gives: J gene, clone size, D gene, V gene, CDR3 DNA, CDR3 protein. A D gene is named only where the DNA matches it firmly. Only some rows state a clone size, as once, few, many or a class for expanded clones.

>TRBJ1-1|NA|NA|TRBV27
TGTGCCAGCAGTTTTGAAGGGGCGTACACTGAAGCTTTCTTT
CASSFEGAYTEAFF
>TRBJ2-6|NA|NA|TRBV19
TGTGCCAGTAGTTACGCAGGGAGAGGTGGGGCCAACGTCCTGACTTTC
CASSYAGRGGANVLTF
>TRBJ1-2|NA|NA|TRBV19
TGTGCCAGTAGTATTCGACCGATCTATGGCTACACCTTC
CASSIRPIYGYTF
>TRBJ2-7|NA|NA|TRBV6-6
TGTGCCAGCACCAGTTCCTCCCGAGGTGTGCCCTACGAGCAGTACTTC
CASTSSSRGVPYEQYF
>TRBJ2-3|NA|NA|TRBV7-2
TGTGCCAGCAGCCTCGGGACTGCGGCAGATACGCAGTATTTT
CASSLGTAADTQYF
>TRBJ2-7|NA|NA|TRBV6-5
TGTGCCAGCAGTTATAGTCGTCTGGGCTCCTACGAGCAGTACTTC
CASSYSRLGSYEQYF
>TRBJ2-7|NA|TRBD2|TRBV28
TGTGCCAGCAGTTTGACTAGCGGCTACGAGCAGTACTTC
CASSLTSGYEQYF
>TRBJ2-1|NA|NA|TRBV27
TGTGCCAGCAGTTTAATCCGAGCGGGCCCAGACAATGAGCAGTTCTTC
CASSLIRAGPDNEQFF
>TRBJ1-5|NA|NA|TRBV4-1
TGCGCCAGCAGCCAAGATCACGAAGCAGTGAAGACCCAGCCCCAGCATTTT
CASSQDHEAVKTQPQHF
>TRBJ1-4|NA|TRBD1|TRBV5-1
TGCGCCAGCAGCTTGGACAGGGGTCATCCTAATGAAAAACTGTTTTTT
CASSLDRGHPNEKLFF
>TRBJ1-6|NA|NA|TRBV16
TGTGCCAGCAGCCAAGGTGGGGGGGGTAATTCACCCCTCCACTTT
CASSQGGGGNSPLHF
>TRBJ2-2|NA|TRBD2|TRBV9
TGTGCCAGCAGCGTAGAAGCGGGAAAGAACACCGGGGAGCTGTTTTTT
CASSVEAGKNTGELFF
>TRBJ1-2|once|NA|TRBV2
TGTGCCAGTACAGGGAGGCGTTTTGATGGCTACACCTTC
CASTGRRFDGYTF
>TRBJ2-7|once|TRBD1|TRBV2
TGTGCCAGCCGGGACAGGGTCCACGAGCAGTACTTC
CASRDRVHEQYF
>TRBJ1-1|NA|TRBD1|TRBV11-3
TGTGCCAGCAGCCTTGGGACAGGGAACACTGAAGCTTTCTTT
CASSLGTGNTEAFF
>TRBJ2-1|NA|TRBD2|TRBV2
TGTGCCAGCAGTGAAGCCAGACTAGCGGGAGAGGGTGAGCAGTTCTTC
CASSEARLAGEGEQFF
>TRBJ2-1|NA|TRBD2|TRBV6-5
TGTGCCAGCAGTTACTTGGGCGGGAGCTCCTACAATGAGCAGTTCTTC
CASSYLGGSSYNEQFF
>TRBJ2-1|NA|TRBD2|TRBV28
TGTGCCAGCAGTCGGGGGGTGGTTAATGAGCAGTTCTTC
CASSRGVVNEQFF
>TRBJ2-5|NA|NA|TRBV4-1
TGCGCCAGCAGCCCGGGACTTTCGAAGGTTGAGACCCAGTACTTC
CASSPGLSKVETQYF
>TRBJ2-6|NA|NA|TRBV5-1
TGCGCCAGTAGCCAGGGTAGCTCTGGGGCCAACGTCCTGACTTTC
CASSQGSSGANVLTF
>TRBJ2-3|NA|NA|TRBV19
TGTGCCAGTAGCGCACTGGATTCTAGCACAGATACGCAGTATTTT
CASSALDSSTDTQYF
>TRBJ1-1|NA|NA|TRBV12-5
TGTGCTAGTGGTTTGCTGGCAGCAACCACTGAAGCTTTCTTT
CASGLLAATTEAFF
>TRBJ2-2|once|TRBD2|TRBV5-1
TGCGCCAGCAGCCCCAGACTAGCGGGAGGGCCTCAGACCGGGGAGCTGTTTTTT
CASSPRLAGGPQTGELFF
>TRBJ2-7|NA|NA|TRBV6-6
TGTGCCAGCAGCTTTACCCACGGCGAGTACGAGCAGTACTTC
CASSFTHGEYEQYF
>TRBJ1-2|NA|NA|TRBV27
TGTGCCAGCAGTTTAGATGGAGTTAACTATGGCTACACCTTC
CASSLDGVNYGYTF
>TRBJ1-2|NA|TRBD1|TRBV6-5
TGTGCCAGCAGGCACAGGGGGCTTAACTATGGCTACACCTTC
CASRHRGLNYGYTF
>TRBJ1-2|once|NA|TRBV4-2
TGTGCCAGCAGCCAGATTTCAGGGTTAGGAGGCTACACCTTC
CASSQISGLGGYTF